These T cell receptor beta chains were read from a single sample in a study of CD4+ T cells in melanoma. Produced via immunoSEQ multiplex PCR; TCRdb's table is partial and in-frame only. This sample has some 150,000 clones; about nine tenths occur once, and the top ten carry about 1.5%. These receptors came from a human donor with melanoma. CDR3s include the opening cysteine and the closing phenylalanine or tryptophan. D genes are given only for firm matches. For some rows the clone size is stated as once, few or many, or as a class when expanded; others skip it.

>TRBV30|TRBJ2-1|NA|NA
CAWSLGDYLNEQFF
TGTGCCTGGAGTTTAGGGGATTACCTCAATGAGCAGTTCTTC
>TRBV19|TRBJ1-1|NA|NA
CASSIQGLAEAFF
TGTGCCAGTAGTATACAGGGGTTGGCTGAAGCTTTCTTT
>TRBV7-3|TRBJ2-1|NA|TRBD1
CASSSSGTGEQFF
TGTGCCAGCAGCTCCTCAGGGACAGGGGAGCAGTTCTTC
>TRBV7-6|TRBJ1-6|NA|NA
CASSLVGWSSPLHF
TGTGCCAGCAGCTTAGTTGGGTGGAGTTCACCCCTCCACTTT
>TRBV9|TRBJ2-3|NA|TRBD2
CASSAQRGGSTQYF
TGTGCCAGCAGCGCCCAGCGGGGGGGGAGTACGCAGTATTTT
>TRBV2|TRBJ1-5|NA|NA
CASSEQISNQPQHF
TGTGCCAGCAGTGAGCAGATAAGCAATCAGCCCCAGCATTTT
>TRBV4-2|TRBJ2-1|NA|NA
CASSQDPGHNPDNEQFF
TGTGCCAGCAGCCAAGATCCAGGACACAACCCTGACAATGAGCAGTTCTTC
>TRBV9|TRBJ2-1|NA|NA
CASSASNSGGLRGEQFF
TGTGCCAGCAGCGCCTCAAATTCCGGGGGACTCAGGGGTGAGCAGTTCTTC
>TRBV28|TRBJ1-2|NA|NA
CASSPGGSLDYGYTF
TGTGCCAGCAGCCCCGGCGGAAGTCTCGACTATGGCTACACCTTC
>TRBV18|TRBJ1-3|NA|NA
CASSPTFRGNTIYF
TGTGCCAGCTCACCAACTTTTAGGGGAAACACCATATATTTT
>TRBV2|TRBJ1-1|NA|TRBD1
CASRGDREFEAFF
TGTGCCAGCAGGGGGGACAGGGAATTTGAAGCTTTCTTT
>TRBV7-3|TRBJ2-3|NA|NA
CASSPFGGPTDTQYF
TGTGCCAGCAGCCCCTTCGGGGGGCCAACAGATACGCAGTATTTT
>TRBV6-1|TRBJ1-2|once|NA
CASSEAGRGPTSNYGYTF
TGTGCCAGCAGTGAAGCGGGAAGGGGCCCGACCTCTAACTATGGCTACACCTTC
>TRBV6-6|TRBJ2-6|NA|TRBD1
CAIGQGRSAGANVLTF
TGTGCCATCGGACAGGGGAGGTCTGCTGGGGCCAACGTCCTGACTTTC
>TRBV27|TRBJ2-2|NA|NA
CATRRDPGEGTGELFF
TGTGCCACACGCCGGGACCCCGGCGAGGGCACCGGGGAGCTGTTTTTT
>TRBV5-6|TRBJ2-1|once|NA
CASSLAGRSYNEQFF
TGTGCCAGCAGCTTGGCGGGGAGGTCCTACAATGAGCAGTTCTTC
>TRBV28|TRBJ1-2|NA|TRBD1
CATADRGYGYTF
TGTGCCACCGCCGACAGGGGGTATGGCTACACCTTC
>TRBV18|TRBJ2-3|NA|NA
CASSPAGNTRSTDTQYF
TGTGCCAGCTCACCGGCGGGTAACACCCGAAGCACAGATACGCAGTATTTT
>TRBV11-2|TRBJ1-2|NA|NA
CAWAGRQDYGYTF
TGTGCCTGGGCAGGGCGGCAGGACTATGGCTACACCTTC
>TRBV4-1|TRBJ1-2|few|NA
CASSQFLAGLNYGYTF
TGCGCCAGCAGCCAGTTCCTCGCAGGGTTAAACTATGGCTACACCTTC
>TRBV2|TRBJ1-2|NA|NA
CASSESQGSGYTF
TGTGCCAGCAGTGAATCCCAGGGCAGTGGCTACACCTTC
>TRBV5-1|TRBJ1-3|NA|NA
CASSLAPGRSSGNTIYF
TGCGCCAGCAGCTTGGCTCCAGGACGCAGCTCTGGAAACACCATATATTTT
>TRBV18|TRBJ1-2|NA|TRBD1
CASSPFGQDGYTF
TGTGCCAGCTCACCCTTCGGACAGGATGGCTACACCTTC
>TRBV7-8|TRBJ1-4|NA|NA
CASSLTGGPEARPGEKLFF
TGTGCCAGCAGCTTAACGGGCGGTCCCGAGGCCCGTCCCGGCGAAAAACTGTTTTTT
>TRBV11-3|TRBJ2-2|NA|TRBD1
CASSLGTGGPGELFF
TGTGCCAGCAGCTTAGGGACAGGGGGCCCCGGGGAGCTGTTTTTT
>TRBV25-1|TRBJ2-5|once|NA
CASSAIKSETQYF
TGTGCCAGCAGTGCTATAAAAAGTGAGACCCAGTACTTC
>TRBV9|TRBJ2-2|NA|TRBD2
CASSVRRGFTGELFF
TGTGCCAGCAGCGTAAGGCGGGGGTTCACCGGGGAGCTGTTTTTT
>TRBV5-1|TRBJ1-4|NA|NA
CASSSTGPRGEKLFF
TGCGCCAGCAGCTCAACGGGCCCCAGGGGTGAAAAACTGTTTTTT
>TRBV6-5|TRBJ2-7|NA|TRBD1
CASSSDRGRGYEQYF
TGTGCCAGCAGCTCCGACAGGGGAAGAGGGTACGAGCAGTACTTC
>TRBV5-1|TRBJ1-2|NA|TRBD1
CASSLGQGGEANYGYTF
TGCGCCAGCAGCTTGGGACAGGGTGGGGAGGCTAACTATGGCTACACCTTC
>TRBV9|TRBJ2-7|NA|TRBD1
CASSVDTGAPSYEQYF
TGTGCCAGCAGCGTCGATACAGGGGCTCCTTCCTACGAGCAGTACTTC
>TRBV5-8|TRBJ1-6|NA|NA
CASSGEPRYSPLHF
TGTGCCAGCAGCGGCGAACCGAGGTATTCACCCCTCCACTTT
>TRBV15|TRBJ2-3|NA|TRBD1
CATSTWDRGKIDTQYF
TGTGCCACCAGCACCTGGGACAGGGGAAAAATTGATACGCAGTATTTT
>TRBV9|TRBJ2-6|NA|NA
CASSVGRRDSGANVLTF
TGTGCCAGCAGCGTAGGCAGGCGGGACTCTGGGGCCAACGTCCTGACTTTC
>TRBV2|TRBJ1-1|NA|TRBD1
CASSRPSGQGTTNSGWTEAFF
TGTGCCAGCTCCCGACCCTCGGGACAGGGGACAACTAATTCGGGGTGGACTGAAGCTTTCTTT
>TRBV30|TRBJ1-5|NA|NA
CAWSKGSKGNQPQHF
TGTGCCTGGAGTAAGGGCTCGAAGGGCAATCAGCCCCAGCATTTT
>TRBV2|TRBJ2-5|NA|NA
CASMWSVVGETQYF
TGTGCCAGCATGTGGTCGGTCGTGGGAGAGACCCAGTACTTC
>TRBV7-2|TRBJ2-7|once|TRBD2
CASSAVAGASYEQYF
TGTGCCAGCAGCGCCGTAGCGGGGGCCTCCTACGAGCAGTACTTC
>TRBV27|TRBJ2-3|NA|NA
CASTSWGEDTQYF
TGTGCCAGCACCTCCTGGGGGGAGGATACGCAGTATTTT
>TRBV28|TRBJ1-4|NA|NA
CASSLVSTNEKLFF
TGTGCCAGCAGTTTGGTGTCAACTAATGAAAAACTGTTTTTT